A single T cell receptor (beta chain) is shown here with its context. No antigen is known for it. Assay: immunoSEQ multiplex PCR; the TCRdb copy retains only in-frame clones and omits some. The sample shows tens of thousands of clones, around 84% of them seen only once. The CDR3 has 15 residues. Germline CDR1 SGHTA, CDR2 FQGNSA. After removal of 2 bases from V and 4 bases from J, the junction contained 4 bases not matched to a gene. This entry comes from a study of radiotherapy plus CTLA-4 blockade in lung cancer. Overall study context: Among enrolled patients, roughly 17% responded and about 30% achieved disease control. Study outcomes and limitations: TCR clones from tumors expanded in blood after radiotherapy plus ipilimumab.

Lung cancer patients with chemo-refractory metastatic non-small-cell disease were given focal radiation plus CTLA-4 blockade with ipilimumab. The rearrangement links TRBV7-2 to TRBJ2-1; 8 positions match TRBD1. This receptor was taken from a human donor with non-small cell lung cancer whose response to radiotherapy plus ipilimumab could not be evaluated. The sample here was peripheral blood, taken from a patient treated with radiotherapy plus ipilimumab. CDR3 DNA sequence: TGTGCCAGCAGCTTACCGGACAGGGCTTACAATGAGCAGTTCTTC. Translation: CASSLPDRAYNEQFF.